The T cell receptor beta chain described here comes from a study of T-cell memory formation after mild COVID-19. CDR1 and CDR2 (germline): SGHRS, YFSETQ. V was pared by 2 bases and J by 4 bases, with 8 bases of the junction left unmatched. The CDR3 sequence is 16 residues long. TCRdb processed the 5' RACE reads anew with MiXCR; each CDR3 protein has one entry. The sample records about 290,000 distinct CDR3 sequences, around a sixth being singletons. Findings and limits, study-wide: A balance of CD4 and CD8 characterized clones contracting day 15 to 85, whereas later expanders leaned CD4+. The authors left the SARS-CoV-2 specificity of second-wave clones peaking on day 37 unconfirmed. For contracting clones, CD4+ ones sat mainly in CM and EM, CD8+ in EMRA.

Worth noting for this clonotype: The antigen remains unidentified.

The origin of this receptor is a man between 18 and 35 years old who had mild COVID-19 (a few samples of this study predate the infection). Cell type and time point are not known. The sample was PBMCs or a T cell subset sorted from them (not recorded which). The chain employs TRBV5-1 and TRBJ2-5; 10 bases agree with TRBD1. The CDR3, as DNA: TGCGCCAGCAGCTTAGAGGGGACAGGGGATGGAGAGACCCAGTACTTC. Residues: CASSLEGTGDGETQYF.